Presented here are 14 T cell receptor beta chains from one specimen sequenced in a study of blood T cell repertoires in COVID-19. Using immunoSEQ multiplex PCR, the repertoire was profiled, and TCRdb retains in-frame clones only, with some absent. The sample consists of roughly 250,000 clones, around 87% of them appearing once. The sequenced material came from PBMCs or T cells enriched from blood (not recorded which). The receptors come from a woman between 50 and 59 years old who had recovered from COVID-19.

V gene TRBV12-3 or TRBV12-4 combines with J gene TRBJ1-3, with 7 bases that match TRBD1. The trim removed 5 bases at V and 3 bases at J, leaving 1 base unmatched. This CDR3 has 13 residues. CDR3 nucleotides: TGTGCCAGCAGTCAGGGGGTTGGAAACACCATATATTTT. Translation gives CASSQGVGNTIYF.

The rearrangement joins TRBV3-1 (or the pseudogene TRBV3-2) to TRBJ2-7; D is unclear. The germline gives CDR1 LGHDT, CDR2 YNNKEL (reference sequence). The germline V and J ends were trimmed by 6 bases and 0 bases, with 12 bases remaining between them. The CDR3 loop spans 14 amino acids. CDR3 loop: CASRPSRSSYEQYF. CDR3 nucleotides: TGTGCCAGCAGACCTTCTAGGAGCTCCTACGAGCAGTACTTC.

The table lists this clone with a few counts. This sequence joins TRBV5-1 and TRBJ2-7, with TRBD2 as a possible D gene (5 bases). The CDR3 spans 12 residues. Trimming pared 2 bases from V and 6 bases from J, leaving 9 bases between. Germline assignment: CDR1 SGHRS and CDR2 YFSETQ. Here the CDR3 reads CASSLGGAEQYF. For the CDR3, the DNA is TGCGCCAGCAGCTTAGGAGGCGCCGAGCAGTACTTC.

The rearrangement links TRBV7-6 to TRBJ1-1, with a tentative D call TRBD1 (5 bases). Germline V gene lookup returns CDR1 SGHVS and CDR2 FNYEAQ. V was trimmed by 5 bases and J by 1 base, leaving 14 bases between them. CDR3 length: 15 residues. This CDR3 is CASSNRQAQNTEAFF. The CDR3 DNA is TGTGCCAGCAGCAACAGGCAGGCCCAGAACACTGAAGCTTTCTTT.

The genes are TRBV5-1 and TRBJ1-1; D call uncertain. Germline lookup yields CDR1 SGHRS and CDR2 YFSETQ. Trimming took 0 bases from V and 1 from J, leaving 7 bases between them. This CDR3 spans 14 amino acids. Here the CDR3 reads CASSLDTPNTEAFF. The CDR3 nucleotides read TGCGCCAGCAGCTTGGACACCCCGAACACTGAAGCTTTCTTT.

This clone showed up just once. The rearrangement links TRBV4-1 to TRBJ2-5; D possibly corresponds to TRBD2 (6 bases). Trimming removed 9 bases at V and 5 bases at J, with 25 bases between. This CDR3 is 16 amino acids long. Germline CDR1 MGHRA, CDR2 YSYEKL. CDR3 amino acids: CASRALAGSFQETQYF. The CDR3 nucleotides are TGCGCCAGTCGGGCGTTGGCGGGATCCTTCCAGGAGACCCAGTACTTC.

V usage is TRBV18 and J usage is TRBJ2-3; 8 bases agree with TRBD2. Germline CDR1 reads KGHSH; CDR2 reads LQKENI. This CDR3 is built from 14 residues. The junction had 1 base not matched to a gene; V was cut back by 3 bases and J by 2 bases. The CDR3 DNA reads TGTGCCAGCTCACCGGGACTAGTCACAGATACGCAGTATTTT. This gives the protein CASSPGLVTDTQYF. Drawing the rest from reference TRBV18 and TRBJ2-3, the complete variable domain is NAGVMQNPRHLVRRRGQEARLRCSPMKGHSHVYWYRQLPEEGLKFMVYLQKENIIDESGMPKERFSAEFPKEGPSILRIQQVVRGDSAAYFCASSPGLVTDTQYFGPGTRLTVL.

This rearrangement joins TRBV7-9 to TRBJ1-4; 7 nucleotides align to TRBD1. Trimming cost V 3 bases and J 8 bases; bases outside gene matches: 18. Germline V gene sequence: CDR1 SEHNR, CDR2 FQNEAQ (reference sequence). The CDR3 is 18 residues long. The CDR3 sequence is CASSFYKVVTGEAEKLFF. The CDR3 DNA sequence: TGTGCCAGCAGCTTCTATAAAGTTGTTACAGGGGAAGCCGAAAAACTGTTTTTT.

The rearrangement uses TRBV7-3 and TRBJ1-1; D perhaps matches TRBD1 (6 bases). This CDR3 comprises 14 residues. From germline, CDR1 is SGHTA and CDR2 FQGTGA. With 5 bases removed from V and 5 bases from J, the gap between germline ends came to 15 bases. DNA of the CDR3: TGTGCCAGCAGCCTTGAAGGGGGATTTACTGAAGCTTTCTTT. Protein product: CASSLEGGFTEAFF.

The chain links TRBV6-2 or TRBV6-3 to TRBJ2-5; TRBD2 aligns across 8 bases. In germline, CDR1 is MNHEY, CDR2 SVGEGT. The CDR3 contains 14 residues. The junction had 6 bases not matched to a gene; V was cut back by 4 bases and J by 5 bases. The CDR3 DNA reads as TGTGCCAGCAGTTCCGGGAGGGCCGGTGAGACCCAGTACTTC. Its translation is CASSSGRAGETQYF.

J is TRBJ2-7 and V is TRBV7-9; 7 positions agree with TRBD1. The germline V gene encodes CDR1 SEHNR and CDR2 FQNEAQ (reference sequence). The CDR3 is 14 amino acids. Trimming took 3 bases from V and 3 from J; bases not matched to a gene: 5. The CDR3 region is CASSLPRDSYEQYF. The CDR3 coding sequence is TGTGCCAGCAGCTTGCCTCGGGACAGCTACGAGCAGTACTTC.

The V gene is TRBV5-6, the J gene TRBJ2-7, with 9 positions matching TRBD2. The CDR3 is 17 residues long. V shed 4 bases, J shed 1 base, and the junction held 12 bases outside the gene matches. Germline CDR1 reads SGHDT; CDR2 reads YYEEEE. The CDR3 loop is CASSPLGEREVSYEQYF. In DNA, the CDR3 is TGTGCCAGCAGCCCCCTTGGTGAGCGGGAGGTGTCCTACGAGCAGTACTTC.

The genes are TRBV28 and TRBJ1-2, with 8 bases lining up with TRBD1. V gave up 8 bases and J gave up 7 bases; unmatched junction bases: 6. The CDR3 is 12 residues long. Germline lookup yields CDR1 MDHEN and CDR2 SYDVKM. For the CDR3, the DNA is TGTGCCAGCTATAGGACAGGGAGTGGCTACACCTTC. Protein product: CASYRTGSGYTF.

The chain combines TRBV5-1 with TRBJ1-4, with D maybe TRBD1 (5 bases). V lost 0 bases, J lost 5 bases, and 8 bases lay in between. CDR1 SGHRS and CDR2 YFSETQ come from the germline V gene. This CDR3 has 14 residues. CDR3 sequence reads: CASSLGGLNEKLFF. DNA of the CDR3: TGCGCCAGCAGCTTGGGGGGACTGAATGAAAAACTGTTTTTT.